The 3 T cell receptor beta chains listed next were all sequenced from one sample in a study of cytomegalovirus exposure and HLA in healthy donors. Use of 60 Vbeta and 13 Jbeta primers characterized the PCR. Method: immunoSEQ multiplex PCR; TCRdb's copy keeps in-frame clones and lacks some. The sample has about 120,000 clones; around 77% are singletons. Source material: PBMCs. The receptors come from a man in his forties in good health and CMV-seropositive.

CDR3 nucleotides: TGTGCCAGCTCACCAGATCTCAGAGCGAATGAAAAACTGTTTTTT. It codes for CASSPDLRANEKLFF. The rearrangement uses TRBV18 and TRBJ1-4; D unresolved. Deletions cut 2 bases from V and 5 bases from J, with 12 bases between. CDR1 and CDR2 from the germline V gene are KGHSH and LQKENI. This CDR3 contains 15 residues.

The chain links TRBV6-6 to TRBJ1-1; D is uncertain. CDR1 and CDR2 from the germline V gene are MNHNY and SVGAGI (reference sequence). V dropped 7 bases and J dropped 0 bases, with 12 bases sitting between them. This CDR3 contains 14 residues. CDR3 in DNA: TGTGCCAGCAAGGCCGGGAGCATGAACACTGAAGCTTTCTTT. Translation gives CASKAGSMNTEAFF.

The chain carries TRBV6-1 and TRBJ1-2; perhaps TRBD1 as D (6 bases). CDR1 and CDR2 from the germline V gene are MNHNS and SASEGT. With 2 bases removed from V and 8 bases from J, the gap between germline ends came to 15 bases. The CDR3 length is 14 residues. CDR3 protein: CASSEYWGGLGYTF. CDR3 nucleotide sequence: TGTGCCAGCAGTGAATATTGGGGGGGCTTAGGCTACACCTTC.